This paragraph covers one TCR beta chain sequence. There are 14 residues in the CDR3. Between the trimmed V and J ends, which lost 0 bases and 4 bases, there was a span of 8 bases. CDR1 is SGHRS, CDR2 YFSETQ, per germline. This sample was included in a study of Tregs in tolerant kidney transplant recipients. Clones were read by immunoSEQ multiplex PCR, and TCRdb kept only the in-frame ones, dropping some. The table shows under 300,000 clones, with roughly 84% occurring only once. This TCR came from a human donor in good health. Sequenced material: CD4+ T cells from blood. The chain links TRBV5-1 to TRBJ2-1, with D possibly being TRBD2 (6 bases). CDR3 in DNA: TGCGCCAGCAGCTTGGGCGGGGAGTACAATGAGCAGTTCTTC. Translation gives CASSLGGEYNEQFF.